The 30 T cell receptor beta chains in this list originate from one sample, sequenced in a study of Ad26.COV2.S vaccination and SARS-CoV-2 variants. Sequenced by immunoSEQ multiplex PCR; TCRdb stores in-frame clones only, minus some. This sample carries 350,000 to 600,000 clones, about 89% of them seen once, and the ten largest clones take 1.7%. The treatment is: roughly 20 received Ad26.COV2.S at low or high dose, single or two shots; several received placebo; per-sample allocation not given. Following the first vaccine or placebo injection, samples were taken on day 63. Material: peripheral blood, obtained in a trial of Ad26.COV2.S vaccine versus placebo. The receptors were sampled from a person between 18 and 65 years old who received the Ad26.COV2.S COVID-19 vaccine or a placebo.

The chain couples TRBV6-6 to TRBJ1-5; 8 nucleotides align to TRBD1. There are 16 residues in the CDR3. The junction had 12 bases not matched to a gene; V was cut back by 5 bases and J by 6 bases. Germline CDR1 MNHNY, CDR2 SVGAGI (reference sequence). For the CDR3, the DNA is TGTGCCAGCAGTGGTCCCGGGACAGGAACGGTTCAGCCCCAGCATTTT. Translated, it gives CASSGPGTGTVQPQHF.

This chain's CDR3 is CASSLTGDSNYEQYF. The CDR3 nucleotides are TGTGCCAGCAGCTTAACAGGTGATAGTAACTACGAGCAGTACTTC. The rearrangement links TRBV7-3 to TRBJ2-7; D is unresolved. The CDR3 spans 15 residues. Germline-derived CDR1 and CDR2 are SGHTA and FQGTGA. Between the trimmed V and J ends, which lost 0 bases and 3 bases, there was a span of 12 bases.

CDR3 region: CASSQGLDSIYGYTF. CDR3 bases: TGCGCCAGCAGCCAAGGTCTGGACAGTATCTATGGCTACACCTTC. V is TRBV4-1 and J is TRBJ1-2, with a tentative D call TRBD1 (6 bases). V was cut by 1 base and J by 4 bases, with 13 bases left in between. CDR1 is MGHRA and CDR2 is YSYEKL in the germline V gene. This CDR3 is 15 amino acids long.

The chain joins TRBV4-1 to TRBJ1-2; D gene ambiguous. CDR3 length equals 12 residues. Germline V gene sequence: CDR1 MGHRA, CDR2 YSYEKL. Trimming took 0 bases from V and 4 from J, leaving 3 bases between them. This chain's CDR3 is CASSQDSYGYTF. The CDR3 DNA reads as TGCGCCAGCAGCCAAGATAGCTATGGCTACACCTTC.

V usage is TRBV18 and J usage is TRBJ2-7; 13 bases align to TRBD2. There are 16 residues in the CDR3. Germline V lookup: CDR1 KGHSH, CDR2 LQKENI. The V segment lost 1 base and the J segment 0 bases; nucleotides outside the gene matches: 0. The CDR3: CASSPRTSGSSYEQYF. In nucleotides, the CDR3 is TGTGCCAGCTCACCACGGACTAGCGGGAGCTCCTACGAGCAGTACTTC.

V usage is TRBV10-3 and J usage is TRBJ1-1; 10 bases agree with TRBD1. The V gene end was trimmed by 6 bases and the J gene end by 3 bases; junction bases not matched to a gene: 10. CDR1 and CDR2 from the germline V gene are ENHRY and SYGVKD. CDR3 size: 16 residues. The CDR3 coding sequence is TGTGCCATCAGACGAACCGGGACAGGGGAGGACACTGAAGCTTTCTTT. Amino acids: CAIRRTGTGEDTEAFF.

The chain carries TRBV29-1 and TRBJ2-2; TRBD1 agrees at 7 bases. The CDR3 loop spans 13 amino acids. The V segment lost 3 bases and the J segment 5 bases; nucleotides outside the gene matches: 3. The V gene's germline CDR1 is SQVTM and CDR2 ANQGSEA. CDR3 loop: CSVDRGRTGELFF. The CDR3 coding sequence is TGCAGCGTTGACAGGGGGAGAACCGGGGAGCTGTTTTTT.

The chain combines TRBV9 with TRBJ1-3; 10 positions match TRBD1. CDR3 length equals 16 residues. The germline CDR1 and CDR2 sequences are SGDLS and YYNGEE. The V gene end was trimmed by 0 bases and the J gene end by 2 bases; junction bases not matched to a gene: 2. CDR3 DNA sequence: TGTGCCAGCAGCGTAGGACAGGGGGCCCCTGGAAACACCATATATTTT. Translating gives CASSVGQGAPGNTIYF.

The rearrangement uses TRBV3-1 (or the pseudogene TRBV3-2) and TRBJ2-1; D is perhaps TRBD2 (6 bases). V was trimmed by 2 bases and J by 2 bases, leaving 16 bases between them. The germline CDR1 and CDR2 sequences are LGHDT and YNNKEL (reference sequence). The CDR3 is 17 amino acids. This CDR3 is CASSQRTGTGTYNEQFF. CDR3 DNA sequence: TGTGCCAGCAGCCAACGAACCGGGACTGGTACCTACAATGAGCAGTTCTTC.

The chain employs TRBV5-1 and TRBJ2-3; D ambiguous. Between the trimmed V and J ends, which lost 4 bases and 4 bases, there was a span of 10 bases. Germline loops: CDR1 SGHRS, CDR2 YFSETQ. The CDR3 spans 13 residues. The CDR3 sequence is CASSRSGADTQYF. The DNA for the CDR3 is TGCGCCAGCAGCCGAAGTGGGGCAGATACGCAGTATTTT.

This clone was counted between two and nine times. This chain connects TRBV18 to TRBJ1-5, with no clear D. V shed 3 bases and J shed 5 bases, with 8 bases lying between them. This CDR3 comprises 13 residues. From germline, CDR1 is KGHSH and CDR2 LQKENI. The CDR3 DNA follows: TGTGCCAGCTCACCTAAAAGGGATCAGCCCCAGCATTTT. Translation gives CASSPKRDQPQHF.

The V call is TRBV6-4, the J call TRBJ1-4; no definite D call. Deletions cut 3 bases from V and 2 bases from J, with 16 bases between. The CDR3 runs to 17 residues. Germline CDR1 MRHNA, CDR2 SNTAGT. The chain's CDR3 is CASSETGLIITNEKLFF. The CDR3 DNA reads TGTGCCAGCAGTGAGACCGGCCTTATTATCACTAATGAAAAACTGTTTTTT.

The chain employs TRBV10-3 and TRBJ1-2, with D perhaps TRBD1 (5 bases). Germline CDR1 is ENHRY and CDR2 is SYGVKD. The V end lost 4 bases, the J end lost 4 bases, and 16 bases lay between the germline ends. The CDR3 is 15 residues long. CDR3 sequence reads: CAISGDQILGYGYTF. For the CDR3, the DNA is TGTGCCATCAGTGGGGACCAAATTCTGGGCTATGGCTACACCTTC.

The chain links TRBV30 to TRBJ2-7; a weak D match, TRBD1 (6 bases). Trimming shortened V by 2 bases and J by 5 bases, and 10 bases separated the two germline ends. In germline, CDR1 is GTSNPN, CDR2 SVGIG (reference sequence). The CDR3 has 12 amino acids. The CDR3 nucleotides read TGTGCCTGGAGTACAGGGATCCACGAGCAGTACTTC. Encoded protein: CAWSTGIHEQYF.

The chain carries TRBV6-2 or TRBV6-3 and TRBJ2-7, with 8 bases identical to TRBD2. Germline CDR1 is MNHEY and CDR2 is SVGEGT. Losses at the gene ends were 3 bases for V and 3 bases for J; bases not matched to a gene: 1. The CDR3 is 13 amino acids. Written as DNA, the CDR3 is TGTGCCAGCAGTTATGGGACTAGCTACGAGCAGTACTTC. Translating it yields CASSYGTSYEQYF.

The chain has TRBV5-5 and TRBJ2-7; no firm D call. Germline CDR1 reads SGHKS; CDR2 reads YYEKEE (reference sequence). The V end was cut by 4 bases, the J end by 2 bases, with 13 bases between. This CDR3 contains 14 residues. CDR3 coding DNA: TGTGCCAGCAGCACGACGTTACCCCCCTACGAGCAGTACTTC. Protein: CASSTTLPPYEQYF.

This clone was recorded once. The chain links TRBV15 to TRBJ1-5; no clear D. The germline V and J ends were trimmed by 0 bases and 2 bases, with 8 bases remaining between them. This CDR3 region has 15 residues. Looked up from germline, CDR1 is LNHNV and CDR2 is YYDKDF (reference sequence). In DNA, the CDR3 is TGTGCCACCAGCAGAGATAACTGGGGCAATCAGCCCCAGCATTTT. Translated: CATSRDNWGNQPQHF.

The rearrangement uses TRBV10-1 and TRBJ1-1; D is possibly TRBD1 (6 bases). Germline values: CDR1 WNHNN, CDR2 SYGVQD (reference sequence). This CDR3 has 13 amino acids. Trimming shortened V by 2 bases and J by 8 bases, and 12 bases separated the two germline ends. The CDR3 region has the DNA TGCGCCAGCAGTGAGCAGGGGCGAGGCGAAGCTTTCTTT. Amino acids: CASSEQGRGEAFF.

Regarding this clone: Mismatch with germline at one junction end may stem from a read error. The J gene is TRBJ2-2, the V gene TRBV7-7; D ambiguous. CDR1 and CDR2 from the germline V gene are SSHAT and FNYEAQ (reference sequence). CDR3 length: 13 amino acids. The CDR3 DNA reads as TGTGCTAGCAGCTTAACTCACACCGGGGAGCTGTTTTTT. Protein: CASSLTHTGELFF.

This clone occurred once. V usage is TRBV19 and J usage is TRBJ2-3; 8 bases are a match to TRBD1. The CDR3 spans 12 residues. Looked up from germline, CDR1 is LNHDA and CDR2 is SQIVND (reference sequence). Germline trimming cut 5 bases from V and 12 bases from J; bases unmatched to any gene: 7. The CDR3 loop is CASSALRGRQYF. CDR3 nucleotide sequence: TGTGCCAGTAGTGCTCTCAGGGGGCGCCAGTATTTT.

The chain is built from TRBV29-1 and TRBJ1-1; D not certain. Germline V gene lookup returns CDR1 SQVTM and CDR2 ANQGSEA. The CDR3 totals 11 residues. Trimming removed 7 bases from V and 4 bases from J, with 10 bases in between. DNA for the CDR3: TGCAGCGGAGGGATGGGCACTGAAGCTTTCTTT. This gives the protein CSGGMGTEAFF.

The chain is built from TRBV24-1 and TRBJ1-5; no definite D call. Trimming removed 0 bases from V and 9 bases from J, with 14 bases in between. The germline CDR1 and CDR2 sequences are KGHDR and SFDVKD. This CDR3 spans 15 amino acids. DNA of the CDR3: TGTGCCACCAGTGATTTGGGGCCCCCGCGGGGGCCCCAGCATTTT. Its protein is CATSDLGPPRGPQHF.

The chain links TRBV6-5 to TRBJ2-7; no reliable D call. The V and J ends lost 4 bases and 4 bases respectively, with 11 bases between them. Germline V gives CDR1 MNHEY, CDR2 SVGAGI. The CDR3 loop spans 13 amino acids. CDR3 nucleotides: TGTGCCAGCAGTTTAGGAGTGCGTTACGAGCAGTACTTC. Translated, it gives CASSLGVRYEQYF.

This clone appeared a single time. This sequence joins TRBV5-1 and TRBJ2-6; D uncertain. V lost 0 bases to trimming and J lost 0 bases, with 10 bases between them. Germline lookup yields CDR1 SGHRS and CDR2 YFSETQ. This CDR3 is 17 amino acids long. CDR3 loop: CASSLAVGASGANVLTF. In DNA, the CDR3 is TGCGCCAGCAGCTTGGCGGTGGGCGCCTCTGGGGCCAACGTCCTGACTTTC.

The chain has TRBV30 and TRBJ1-1; no clear D gene. Germline-derived CDR1 and CDR2 are GTSNPN and SVGIG (reference sequence). The V end lost 3 bases, the J end lost 0 bases, and 11 bases lay between the germline ends. This CDR3 contains 14 residues. The CDR3 loop is CAWRPTDMNTEAFF. The CDR3, as DNA: TGTGCCTGGAGACCGACGGATATGAACACTGAAGCTTTCTTT.

This chain joins TRBV4-2 and TRBJ1-6; unclear D gene. Germline V gene sequence: CDR1 LGHNA, CDR2 YNFKEQ. Trimming shortened V by 1 base and J by 2 bases, and 15 bases separated the two germline ends. The CDR3 has 18 residues. The CDR3 DNA sequence: TGTGCCAGCAGCCAAGGAGTTCCTGACGGGGCCTATAATTCACCCCTCCACTTT. Protein product: CASSQGVPDGAYNSPLHF.

In DNA, the CDR3 is TGCGCCAGCAGCCAAGTTTTCCACGGGACTAGCGGGACATCGTCCTACGAGCAGTACTTC. Its protein is CASSQVFHGTSGTSSYEQYF. The genes are TRBV4-1 and TRBJ2-7, with 13 bases identical to TRBD2. The CDR3 extends over 20 amino acids. Germline loops: CDR1 MGHRA, CDR2 YSYEKL. Trimming at V came to 1 base and at J to 1 base, leaving 13 bases not matched to a gene.

V gene TRBV6-6 combines with J gene TRBJ2-7, with 10 bases lining up with TRBD1. Germline lookup yields CDR1 MNHNY and CDR2 SVGAGI (reference sequence). V was pared by 5 bases and J by 2 bases, with 6 bases of the junction left unmatched. CDR3 length: 15 residues. In DNA, the CDR3 is TGTGCCAGCAGTACCGGACAGGGGGTCACCTACGAGCAGTACTTC. Encoded protein: CASSTGQGVTYEQYF.

The V gene is TRBV5-1, the J gene TRBJ1-5; D gene uncertain. With 0 bases removed from V and 9 bases from J, the gap between germline ends came to 13 bases. CDR3 size: 14 residues. The germline gives CDR1 SGHRS, CDR2 YFSETQ. The CDR3 DNA reads TGCGCCAGCAGCTTGGTTGAAGGGAGTTCGCCCCAGCATTTT. This sequence encodes CASSLVEGSSPQHF.

This clone was picked up a small number of times. The V and J genes are TRBV6-6 and TRBJ2-3, with a tentative D call TRBD2 (7 bases). The CDR3 is made up of 15 amino acids. Trimming removed 2 bases from V and 4 bases from J, with 13 bases in between. The germline V gene encodes CDR1 MNHNY and CDR2 SVGAGI (reference sequence). The CDR3 DNA sequence: TGTGCCAGCAGTTACGGGGGGGGCGGGGCAGATACGCAGTATTTT. Amino acids: CASSYGGGGADTQYF.